This T cell receptor beta chain was found in a study of metastatic and nonmetastatic thyroid tumors. The table lists this clone with a few counts. Antigen unknown. There were no patients who had received any treatment before thyroid surgery. Original handling: Differences in CDR3 between clinicopathological groups were drawn on to build a classifier intended to discriminate distant-metastatic papillary thyroid cancer patients. TCRdb recomputed clones from the PCR reads via MiXCR. What appears here as the V and J calls and clone size reflects TCRdb's work, not the paper's. The sample lists about 20,000 clones; around 34% were seen once. General study results and limits: Significantly greater TCR beta diversity was reportedly found in malignant thyroid tumors than in benign nodules (in blood and tumor).

The clonotype was recovered from a female donor with papillary thyroid cancer or a benign thyroid nodule (not recorded which). Some clones in this sample may be carry-over from other donors' samples. The sequenced material came from tumor tissue.

CDR3 DNA sequence: TGCGCCAGCAGCGAAGGGGGGGACAGGGCACAGCCCCAGCATTTT. Protein product: CASSEGGDRAQPQHF. The chain couples TRBV5-1 to TRBJ1-5; 9 bases fit TRBD1. The V gene's germline CDR1 is SGHRS and CDR2 YFSETQ. CDR3 length: 15 residues. J gave up 7 bases and V 4 bases, and 9 bases lay outside the gene matches.